This TCR beta chain emerged from a study of T cell repertoires in cytomegalovirus infection. Study in general: Matching HLA type, along with CMV infection, was indicated by public TCR beta signatures. Notes on the study in general: Totalled public TCR beta family frequency picked out people who carried CMV plus the relevant HLA. It was HLA-C-restricted CMV-specific TCR beta clonotypes that dominated the response ex vivo.

TCRdb reprocessed the reads with MiXCR, giving one entry per CDR3 protein. The sample lists roughly 800,000 distinct CDR3 sequences; under 35% were seen once. The CDR3 loop spans 16 amino acids. V lost 2 bases and J lost 0, with 8 bases in between. Per germline, CDR1 SGHVS and CDR2 FNYEAQ. Details on this clonotype: Antigen: not known.

The genes are TRBV7-6 and TRBJ2-6; D unresolved. The sample consisted of cultured CD8+ T cells from PBMCs, taken from culture after CMV antigen stimulation. The TCR was taken from a human donor in good health (CMV status not recorded). Some clones in this sample may be carry-over from other donors' samples. The CDR3 is CASSLSTGSGANVLTF. CDR3 sequence (DNA): TGTGCCAGCAGCTTATCTACCGGCTCTGGGGCCAACGTCCTGACTTTC.